The T cell receptor (beta chain) under discussion was sequenced for a study of beta chain features in type 1 diabetes. Findings and caveats of the study: TCRB CDR3 length was moderately but significantly reduced in all four CD4+ subsets of Type 1 diabetes patients. Whether HLA type affects TCRB rearrangement stayed undetermined in the present work.

Every bit of the isolated RNA underwent reverse transcription, so sequencing read expressed TCRB transcripts. This table comes from immunoSEQ multiplex PCR, and its TCRdb copy is limited to in-frame clones, with some not included. The sample yields about 470,000 clones, roughly 31% seen once. V was trimmed by 6 bases and J by 3 bases, leaving 6 bases between them. The CDR3 loop spans 11 amino acids. Germline V lookup: CDR1 MNHNY, CDR2 SVGAGI (reference sequence). Comment on this clone: Its antigen is not known. Other DNA variants within this sample encode the same CDR3.

Sorting with CD45RO/CCR7/CD25/CD127/CD95/CD27 yielded naive, central memory, regulatory and stem-like memory CD4+ cells. Purity of each sorted population was above 98%. Sequencing input: naive CD4+ T cells from blood. The V and J genes are TRBV6-6 and TRBJ2-7; unclear D gene. The TCR comes from a man younger than 35 in good health. This chain's CDR3 is CASSPSYEQYF. The DNA for the CDR3 is TGTGCCAGCAGCCCAAGCTACGAGCAGTACTTC.